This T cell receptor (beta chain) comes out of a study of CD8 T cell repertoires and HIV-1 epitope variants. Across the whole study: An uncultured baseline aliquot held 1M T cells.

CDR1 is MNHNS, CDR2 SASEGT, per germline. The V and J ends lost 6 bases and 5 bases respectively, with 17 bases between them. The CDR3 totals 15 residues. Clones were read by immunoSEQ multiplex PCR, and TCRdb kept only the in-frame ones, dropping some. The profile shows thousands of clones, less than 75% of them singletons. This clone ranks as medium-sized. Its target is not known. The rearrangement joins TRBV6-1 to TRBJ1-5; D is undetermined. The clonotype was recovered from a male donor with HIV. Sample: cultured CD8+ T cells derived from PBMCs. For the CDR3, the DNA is TGTGCCAGCAGCGTAGACACCGACAACTATCAGCCCCAGCATTTT. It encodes CASSVDTDNYQPQHF.